This T cell receptor (beta chain) was identified in a study of cytomegalovirus exposure and HLA in healthy donors. Study conclusions and caveats: As a later analysis showed, a missense DCLRE1C variant was linked to trimming of TCR beta V- and J-genes. Many donors carried some public TCRs, although rarity characterized most TCR sequences.

Trimming took off 6 bases at V and 3 bases at J, with 9 bases between the two ends. Germline CDR1 MNHNS, CDR2 SASEGT. The CDR3 runs 12 residues. Turning to this clone: Its specificity is not known.

A multiplex PCR was run with 60 Vbeta primers and 13 Jbeta primers. Authors' analysis steps: In a later analysis, of roughly 73 million unique beta chains, roughly 9.9 million appeared in at least two donors. Data came from immunoSEQ multiplex PCR; TCRdb stores just in-frame clones and leaves some out. V and J calls plus clone size are reproduced from that table; the DNA served to infer D and trimming. This sample has roughly 180,000 clones; about 68% occur once, and the top ten carry approximately 2.3%. The sample was PBMCs. The chain has TRBV6-1 and TRBJ2-7; no clear D. This TCR derives from a female donor in good health and CMV-seronegative. The CDR3 sequence: CASSDTHYEQYF. CDR3 nucleotides: TGTGCCAGCAGCGACACCCACTACGAGCAGTACTTC.